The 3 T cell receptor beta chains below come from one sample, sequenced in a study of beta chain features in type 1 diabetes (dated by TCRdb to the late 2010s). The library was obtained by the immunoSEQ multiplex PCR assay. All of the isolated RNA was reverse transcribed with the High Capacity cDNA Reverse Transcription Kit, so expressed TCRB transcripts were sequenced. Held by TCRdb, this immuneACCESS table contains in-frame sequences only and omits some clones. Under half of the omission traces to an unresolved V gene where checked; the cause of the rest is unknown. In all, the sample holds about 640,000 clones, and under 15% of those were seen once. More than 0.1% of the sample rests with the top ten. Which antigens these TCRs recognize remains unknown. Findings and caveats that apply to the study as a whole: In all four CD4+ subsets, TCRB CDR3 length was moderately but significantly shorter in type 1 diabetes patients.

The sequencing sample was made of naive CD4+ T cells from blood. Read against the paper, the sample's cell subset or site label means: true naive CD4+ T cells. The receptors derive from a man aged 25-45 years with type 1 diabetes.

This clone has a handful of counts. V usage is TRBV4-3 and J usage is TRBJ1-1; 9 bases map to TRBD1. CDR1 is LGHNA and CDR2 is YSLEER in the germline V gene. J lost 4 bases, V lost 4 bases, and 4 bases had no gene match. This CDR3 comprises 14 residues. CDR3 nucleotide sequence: TGCGCCAGCAGCCGGGGACAGGGCCGCACTGAAGCTTTCTTT. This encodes CASSRGQGRTEAFF.

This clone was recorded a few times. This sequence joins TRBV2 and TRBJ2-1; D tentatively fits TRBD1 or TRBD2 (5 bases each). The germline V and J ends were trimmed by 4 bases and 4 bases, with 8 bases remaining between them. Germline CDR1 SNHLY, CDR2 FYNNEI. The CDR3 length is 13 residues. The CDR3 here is CASSVGPYNEQFF. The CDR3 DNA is TGTGCCAGCAGTGTGGGACCGTACAATGAGCAGTTCTTC.

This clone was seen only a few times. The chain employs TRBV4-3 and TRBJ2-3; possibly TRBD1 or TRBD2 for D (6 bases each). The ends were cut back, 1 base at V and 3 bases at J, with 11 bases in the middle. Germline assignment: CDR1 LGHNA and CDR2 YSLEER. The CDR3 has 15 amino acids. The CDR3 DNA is TGCGCCAGCAGCCAAGGGGGGGCCAATACAGATACGCAGTATTTT. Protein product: CASSQGGANTDTQYF.